One sample yielded the 30 T cell receptor beta chains listed below, sequenced in a study of T cell responses to AZD1222 COVID-19 vaccine. Clones were sequenced by immunoSEQ multiplex PCR, and TCRdb holds only the in-frame ones, with some missing. The table includes 100,000 to 150,000 clones, just over 85% detected once. Material: peripheral blood, obtained on day 0 of AZD1222 vaccination. Receptors originate from an adult in good health.

The chain has TRBV7-9 and TRBJ1-3; D gene ambiguous. Trimming removed 1 base at V and 1 base at J, with 5 bases between. This CDR3 region has 14 residues. Germline V lookup: CDR1 SEHNR, CDR2 FQNEAQ (reference sequence). The CDR3 DNA follows: TGTGCCAGCAGCTTAGAAGGGTCTGGAAACACCATATATTTT. As protein: CASSLEGSGNTIYF.

The V gene is TRBV5-1, the J gene TRBJ1-4; 9 bases are a match to TRBD1. J gave up 3 bases and V 4 bases, and 4 bases lay outside the gene matches. Germline-derived CDR1 and CDR2 are SGHRS and YFSETQ. The CDR3 contains 15 residues. The CDR3 DNA reads TGCGCCAGCAGCATACAGGGGGCTTCTAATGAAAAACTGTTTTTT. Its translation: CASSIQGASNEKLFF. The complete variable domain, with remaining parts taken from reference TRBV5-1 and TRBJ1-4, reads KAGVTQTPRYLIKTRGQQVTLSCSPISGHRSVSWYQQTPGQGLQFLFEYFSETQRNKGNFPGRFSGRQFSNSRSEMNVSTLELGDSALYLCASSIQGASNEKLFFGSGTQLSVL.

The chain combines TRBV5-6 with TRBJ1-6; TRBD1 aligns across 9 bases. The CDR3 extends over 16 amino acids. V shed 4 bases, J shed 1 base, and the junction held 3 bases outside the gene matches. CDR1 is SGHDT and CDR2 is YYEEEE in the germline V gene. This chain's CDR3 is CASSPGQGSYNSPLHF. DNA for the CDR3: TGTGCCAGCAGCCCGGGACAGGGTTCCTATAATTCACCCCTCCACTTT.

The gene calls are TRBV2 and TRBJ1-6; 7 bases fit TRBD1. With V trimmed by 7 bases and J by 10 bases, 16 bases remained unmatched. The CDR3 is 16 residues long. Germline-derived CDR1 and CDR2 are SNHLY and FYNNEI. The CDR3 sequence: CASILEQGKLGSPLHF. The DNA for the CDR3 is TGTGCCAGCATTCTAGAACAGGGGAAGTTGGGATCACCCCTCCACTTT.

The V and J genes are TRBV24-1 and TRBJ2-6; 8 bases align to TRBD1. Trimming removed 4 bases from V and 2 bases from J; junction bases left unmatched: 9. Germline assignment: CDR1 KGHDR and CDR2 SFDVKD. This CDR3 is 18 amino acids long. The CDR3 is CATSETGDKNTGANVLTF. Here the CDR3 DNA reads TGTGCCACCAGTGAGACAGGGGATAAAAATACTGGGGCCAACGTCCTGACTTTC.

The chain links TRBV27 to TRBJ1-3, with D unclear. CDR3 length equals 15 residues. V shed 6 bases and J shed 4 bases, with 16 bases lying between them. Germline lookup yields CDR1 MNHEY and CDR2 SMNVEV (reference sequence). CDR3 amino acids: CASSLDPSGGNTIYF. The CDR3 DNA reads as TGTGCCAGCAGCTTGGACCCCTCGGGGGGAAACACCATATATTTT.

The rearrangement joins TRBV19 to TRBJ2-7, with 9 bases that match TRBD2. CDR1 and CDR2 (germline): LNHDA, SQIVND (reference sequence). V lost 5 bases and J lost 5; bases outside the gene matches: 16. The CDR3 runs to 17 residues. The CDR3 DNA sequence: TGTGCCAGTAGTTTCCCCTCACCGGGAGCGGGGGGCCACGAGCAGTACTTC. Encoded protein: CASSFPSPGAGGHEQYF.

This chain uses TRBV19 with TRBJ1-5, with D tentatively TRBD1 (5 bases). V dropped 5 bases and J dropped 0 bases, with 14 bases sitting between them. This CDR3 has 16 amino acids. The germline V gene has CDR1 LNHDA and CDR2 SQIVND (reference sequence). CDR3: CASSPRGDSSNQPQHF. In DNA, the CDR3 is TGTGCCAGTAGTCCCCGCGGTGACAGTAGCAATCAGCCCCAGCATTTT.

The J gene is TRBJ1-5, the V gene TRBV5-6; D unclear. The V end was cut by 0 bases, the J end by 4 bases, with 8 bases between. CDR1 SGHDT and CDR2 YYEEEE come from the germline V gene. The length of the CDR3 is 14 residues. The CDR3 DNA reads as TGTGCCAGCAGCTTGGGAGACACAAATCAGCCCCAGCATTTT. It specifies CASSLGDTNQPQHF.

This clone ranks as medium-sized. The chain recombines TRBV5-6 with TRBJ2-7; 15 bases agree with TRBD2. CDR3 length: 15 amino acids. Germline assignment: CDR1 SGHDT and CDR2 YYEEEE. Trimming at V came to 4 bases and at J to 3 bases, leaving 2 bases not matched to a gene. The CDR3 region is CASSQGLAGGYEQYF. The CDR3 region has the DNA TGTGCCAGCAGCCAGGGACTAGCGGGGGGCTACGAGCAGTACTTC.

In this sample, this clone turned up once. The chain links TRBV12-3 or TRBV12-4 to TRBJ1-2; D is uncertain. Trimming removed 1 base at V and 4 bases at J, with 7 bases between. The CDR3 length is 13 residues. The CDR3 reads CASSLGEAYGYTF. The CDR3 DNA reads as TGTGCCAGCAGTTTAGGTGAGGCCTATGGCTACACCTTC.

This chain links TRBV18 with TRBJ2-7; D is undetermined. V was pared by 6 bases and J by 6 bases, with 15 bases between. The V gene's germline CDR1 is KGHSH and CDR2 LQKENI. This CDR3 region has 13 residues. For the CDR3, the DNA is TGTGCCAGCTCCCCAGATCGGACCAGCGAGCAGTACTTC. Translated, it gives CASSPDRTSEQYF.

This clone has a single count. This sequence joins TRBV19 and TRBJ2-2, with D unresolved. The CDR3 loop spans 14 amino acids. V lost 2 bases and J 5 bases, leaving 9 bases between the germline ends. Germline V lookup: CDR1 LNHDA, CDR2 SQIVND (reference sequence). The CDR3 DNA follows: TGTGCCAGTAGTATATCCGTGCGGACCGGGGAGCTGTTTTTT. As protein: CASSISVRTGELFF.

V is TRBV7-2 and J is TRBJ2-5; 11 bases align to TRBD2. Germline V lookup: CDR1 SGHTA, CDR2 FQGNSA. This CDR3 has 16 amino acids. The junction had 7 bases not matched to a gene; V was cut back by 3 bases and J by 4 bases. The CDR3 reads CASSLRNSGGVETQYF. As DNA, the CDR3 is TGTGCCAGCAGCTTGCGTAATAGCGGGGGGGTAGAGACCCAGTACTTC.

Here the CDR3 DNA reads TGCGCCAGCAGCCAATGGACAGGGCGGAATTCACCCCTCCACTTT. The encoded protein is CASSQWTGRNSPLHF. The chain employs TRBV5-1 and TRBJ1-6; 8 bases map to TRBD1. The CDR3 totals 15 residues. Looked up from germline, CDR1 is SGHRS and CDR2 is YFSETQ. Germline trimming cut 4 bases from V and 7 bases from J; bases unmatched to any gene: 7.

The chain is built from TRBV6-5 and TRBJ1-2, with a tentative D call TRBD1 (6 bases). Trimming left V 0 bases short and J 11 bases short, with 16 bases between. The CDR3 totals 14 residues. Germline V gives CDR1 MNHEY, CDR2 SVGAGI. The CDR3 DNA reads TGTGCCAGCAGTTACTCTCGGGACATGATGCGGTACACCTTC. Protein: CASSYSRDMMRYTF.

The rearrangement joins TRBV7-2 to TRBJ2-4, with unresolved D. Germline V gives CDR1 SGHTA, CDR2 FQGNSA. The CDR3 has 14 amino acids. The V and J ends lost 5 bases and 0 bases respectively, with 8 bases between them. CDR3: CASSLEPAKNIQYF. CDR3 DNA: TGTGCCAGCAGCCTAGAGCCAGCCAAAAACATTCAGTACTTC.

V gene TRBV5-8 combines with J gene TRBJ1-1; possibly TRBD1 for D (6 bases). CDR1 is SGHTS and CDR2 is YDEGEE in the germline V gene. Trimming cost V 5 bases and J 5 bases, with 16 bases left between them. This CDR3 is built from 14 residues. The CDR3 protein is CASRRNRAGTEAFF. As DNA, the CDR3 is TGTGCCAGCAGACGGAACAGGGCGGGAACTGAAGCTTTCTTT.

The chain is built from TRBV12-1 and TRBJ1-5. TRBV12-1 is listed as a pseudogene. The CDR3 extends over 18 amino acids. CDR3 coding DNA: TGTGCCAGCACCTTACGAAATACCGGGGGGAGCTTCAATCAGCCCCAGCATTTT. Translated, it gives CASTLRNTGGSFNQPQHF.

The chain couples TRBV28 to TRBJ2-5, with D unclear. In germline, CDR1 is MDHEN, CDR2 SYDVKM. Between the trimmed V and J ends, which lost 5 bases and 4 bases, there was a span of 11 bases. CDR3 length: 13 residues. The CDR3 loop is CASSLYLVETQYF. Written as DNA, the CDR3 is TGTGCCAGCAGTCTCTACCTTGTAGAGACCCAGTACTTC.

The CDR3 nucleotides are TGTGCCAGCAGTTTATGGGGCGGGAACACTGAAGCTTTCTTT. As protein: CASSLWGGNTEAFF. The V call is TRBV28, the J call TRBJ1-1; the D is unclear. The CDR3 is 14 residues long. From germline, CDR1 is MDHEN and CDR2 SYDVKM. V was shortened by 0 bases and J by 1 base, with 6 bases between the two germline ends.

This clone was recorded once. The rearrangement links TRBV10-2 to TRBJ1-1, with a possible D match to TRBD1 (6 bases). V lost 11 bases, J lost 0 bases, and 16 bases lay in between. Germline V gene data show CDR1 as WSHSY and CDR2 as SAAADI. The CDR3 sequence is 14 residues long. The CDR3, as DNA: TGCGCCTCCAAAGAGGGGACAATGAACACTGAAGCTTTCTTT. This sequence encodes CASKEGTMNTEAFF.

The chain uses TRBV20-1 and TRBJ2-1; D is uncertain. V lost 4 bases and J 1 base, leaving 11 bases between the germline ends. The length of the CDR3 is 14 residues. Germline V lookup: CDR1 DFQATT, CDR2 SNEGSKA (reference sequence). The CDR3 sequence: CSANDQESYNEQFF. The CDR3 region has the DNA TGCAGTGCTAATGACCAAGAGTCCTACAATGAGCAGTTCTTC.

The chain couples TRBV5-1 to TRBJ1-2, with D unresolved. Looked up from germline, CDR1 is SGHRS and CDR2 is YFSETQ. This CDR3 is 13 amino acids long. Trimming removed 0 bases at V and 11 bases at J, with 14 bases between. CDR3 nucleotide sequence: TGCGCCAGCAGCTTGGTCCCGCTGGAACCATACACCTTC. Protein product: CASSLVPLEPYTF.

This chain joins TRBV4-2 and TRBJ2-3, with 10 bases fitting TRBD2. The germline V gene has CDR1 LGHNA and CDR2 YNFKEQ. Trimming at V came to 1 base and at J to 7 bases, leaving 8 bases not matched to a gene. The CDR3 sequence is 16 residues long. CDR3 amino acids: CASSQAPGLARNTQYF. The CDR3, as DNA: TGTGCCAGCAGCCAAGCTCCGGGACTAGCGCGAAATACGCAGTATTTT.

The chain employs TRBV7-2 and TRBJ2-7; D not resolved. Germline CDR1 and CDR2: SGHTA and FQGNSA. The CDR3 is made up of 16 amino acids. Trimming shortened V by 2 bases and J by 1 base, and 15 bases separated the two germline ends. In DNA, the CDR3 is TGTGCCAGCAGCTTAACCATAATCCGCCGGTCCTACGAGCAGTACTTC. Protein: CASSLTIIRRSYEQYF.

The gene calls are TRBV5-1 and TRBJ1-6, with D unresolved. CDR1 is SGHRS and CDR2 is YFSETQ in the germline V gene. Trimming left V 2 bases short and J 9 bases short, with 9 bases between. The CDR3 loop spans 13 amino acids. The CDR3 bases are TGCGCCAGCAGCTTCGAAGGCATTTCACCCCTCCACTTT. This gives the protein CASSFEGISPLHF.

V and J are TRBV3-1 (or the pseudogene TRBV3-2) and TRBJ1-2, with no clear D. V was trimmed by 2 bases and J by 4 bases, leaving 5 bases between them. The CDR3 loop spans 12 amino acids. Germline assignment: CDR1 LGHDT and CDR2 YNNKEL (reference sequence). The CDR3 spells CASSQRPYGYTF. The CDR3 nucleotides are TGTGCCAGCAGCCAAAGACCCTATGGCTACACCTTC.

J is TRBJ1-2 and V is TRBV27; 9 nucleotides match TRBD1. This CDR3 contains 13 residues. Losses at the gene ends were 6 bases for V and 7 bases for J; bases not matched to a gene: 6. CDR1 MNHEY and CDR2 SMNVEV come from the germline V gene (reference sequence). The CDR3 sequence: CASRVQGASGYTF. The CDR3 coding sequence is TGTGCCAGCAGAGTACAGGGGGCGTCTGGCTACACCTTC.

This chain joins TRBV28 and TRBJ1-2; 7 bases are shared with TRBD1. V shed 2 bases and J 4 bases; nucleotides not matched to a gene: 10. Germline V gene sequence: CDR1 MDHEN, CDR2 SYDVKM. The CDR3 is made up of 16 amino acids. CDR3 region: CASSLKYRGGFYGYTF. The DNA for the CDR3 is TGTGCCAGCAGTTTAAAGTACAGGGGAGGGTTCTATGGCTACACCTTC.